This T cell receptor (beta chain) stems from a study of blood T cell repertoires in COVID-19. As for the study in general: Samples representing acute and convalescent COVID-19 were sourced from the United States, Italy and Spain. In each case, the material was cDNA or gDNA derived from T cells, B-cell-depleted T cells, or PBMCs.

This clone was recorded only once. This CDR3 is built from 11 residues. Germline CDR1 reads LNHDA; CDR2 reads SQIVND (reference sequence). Deletions cut 7 bases from V and 4 bases from J, with 5 bases between. Sequenced by immunoSEQ multiplex PCR; TCRdb stores in-frame clones only, minus some. The data contain 55,000 to 90,000 clones, 70% to 90% of them singletons. The chain combines TRBV19 with TRBJ1-5; D gene ambiguous. The source is a man aged 70 or older with active COVID-19. What was sequenced was peripheral blood. CDR3 region: CASNGNQPQHF. Here the CDR3 DNA reads TGTGCCAGTAACGGTAATCAGCCCCAGCATTTT. Using reference TRBV19 and TRBJ1-5 for the parts outside the CDR3, the full variable domain is DGGITQSPKYLFRKEGQNVTLSCEQNLNHDAMYWYRQDPGQGLRLIYYSQIVNDFQKGDIAEGYSVSREKKESFPLTVTSAQKNPTAFYLCASNGNQPQHFGDGTRLSIL.